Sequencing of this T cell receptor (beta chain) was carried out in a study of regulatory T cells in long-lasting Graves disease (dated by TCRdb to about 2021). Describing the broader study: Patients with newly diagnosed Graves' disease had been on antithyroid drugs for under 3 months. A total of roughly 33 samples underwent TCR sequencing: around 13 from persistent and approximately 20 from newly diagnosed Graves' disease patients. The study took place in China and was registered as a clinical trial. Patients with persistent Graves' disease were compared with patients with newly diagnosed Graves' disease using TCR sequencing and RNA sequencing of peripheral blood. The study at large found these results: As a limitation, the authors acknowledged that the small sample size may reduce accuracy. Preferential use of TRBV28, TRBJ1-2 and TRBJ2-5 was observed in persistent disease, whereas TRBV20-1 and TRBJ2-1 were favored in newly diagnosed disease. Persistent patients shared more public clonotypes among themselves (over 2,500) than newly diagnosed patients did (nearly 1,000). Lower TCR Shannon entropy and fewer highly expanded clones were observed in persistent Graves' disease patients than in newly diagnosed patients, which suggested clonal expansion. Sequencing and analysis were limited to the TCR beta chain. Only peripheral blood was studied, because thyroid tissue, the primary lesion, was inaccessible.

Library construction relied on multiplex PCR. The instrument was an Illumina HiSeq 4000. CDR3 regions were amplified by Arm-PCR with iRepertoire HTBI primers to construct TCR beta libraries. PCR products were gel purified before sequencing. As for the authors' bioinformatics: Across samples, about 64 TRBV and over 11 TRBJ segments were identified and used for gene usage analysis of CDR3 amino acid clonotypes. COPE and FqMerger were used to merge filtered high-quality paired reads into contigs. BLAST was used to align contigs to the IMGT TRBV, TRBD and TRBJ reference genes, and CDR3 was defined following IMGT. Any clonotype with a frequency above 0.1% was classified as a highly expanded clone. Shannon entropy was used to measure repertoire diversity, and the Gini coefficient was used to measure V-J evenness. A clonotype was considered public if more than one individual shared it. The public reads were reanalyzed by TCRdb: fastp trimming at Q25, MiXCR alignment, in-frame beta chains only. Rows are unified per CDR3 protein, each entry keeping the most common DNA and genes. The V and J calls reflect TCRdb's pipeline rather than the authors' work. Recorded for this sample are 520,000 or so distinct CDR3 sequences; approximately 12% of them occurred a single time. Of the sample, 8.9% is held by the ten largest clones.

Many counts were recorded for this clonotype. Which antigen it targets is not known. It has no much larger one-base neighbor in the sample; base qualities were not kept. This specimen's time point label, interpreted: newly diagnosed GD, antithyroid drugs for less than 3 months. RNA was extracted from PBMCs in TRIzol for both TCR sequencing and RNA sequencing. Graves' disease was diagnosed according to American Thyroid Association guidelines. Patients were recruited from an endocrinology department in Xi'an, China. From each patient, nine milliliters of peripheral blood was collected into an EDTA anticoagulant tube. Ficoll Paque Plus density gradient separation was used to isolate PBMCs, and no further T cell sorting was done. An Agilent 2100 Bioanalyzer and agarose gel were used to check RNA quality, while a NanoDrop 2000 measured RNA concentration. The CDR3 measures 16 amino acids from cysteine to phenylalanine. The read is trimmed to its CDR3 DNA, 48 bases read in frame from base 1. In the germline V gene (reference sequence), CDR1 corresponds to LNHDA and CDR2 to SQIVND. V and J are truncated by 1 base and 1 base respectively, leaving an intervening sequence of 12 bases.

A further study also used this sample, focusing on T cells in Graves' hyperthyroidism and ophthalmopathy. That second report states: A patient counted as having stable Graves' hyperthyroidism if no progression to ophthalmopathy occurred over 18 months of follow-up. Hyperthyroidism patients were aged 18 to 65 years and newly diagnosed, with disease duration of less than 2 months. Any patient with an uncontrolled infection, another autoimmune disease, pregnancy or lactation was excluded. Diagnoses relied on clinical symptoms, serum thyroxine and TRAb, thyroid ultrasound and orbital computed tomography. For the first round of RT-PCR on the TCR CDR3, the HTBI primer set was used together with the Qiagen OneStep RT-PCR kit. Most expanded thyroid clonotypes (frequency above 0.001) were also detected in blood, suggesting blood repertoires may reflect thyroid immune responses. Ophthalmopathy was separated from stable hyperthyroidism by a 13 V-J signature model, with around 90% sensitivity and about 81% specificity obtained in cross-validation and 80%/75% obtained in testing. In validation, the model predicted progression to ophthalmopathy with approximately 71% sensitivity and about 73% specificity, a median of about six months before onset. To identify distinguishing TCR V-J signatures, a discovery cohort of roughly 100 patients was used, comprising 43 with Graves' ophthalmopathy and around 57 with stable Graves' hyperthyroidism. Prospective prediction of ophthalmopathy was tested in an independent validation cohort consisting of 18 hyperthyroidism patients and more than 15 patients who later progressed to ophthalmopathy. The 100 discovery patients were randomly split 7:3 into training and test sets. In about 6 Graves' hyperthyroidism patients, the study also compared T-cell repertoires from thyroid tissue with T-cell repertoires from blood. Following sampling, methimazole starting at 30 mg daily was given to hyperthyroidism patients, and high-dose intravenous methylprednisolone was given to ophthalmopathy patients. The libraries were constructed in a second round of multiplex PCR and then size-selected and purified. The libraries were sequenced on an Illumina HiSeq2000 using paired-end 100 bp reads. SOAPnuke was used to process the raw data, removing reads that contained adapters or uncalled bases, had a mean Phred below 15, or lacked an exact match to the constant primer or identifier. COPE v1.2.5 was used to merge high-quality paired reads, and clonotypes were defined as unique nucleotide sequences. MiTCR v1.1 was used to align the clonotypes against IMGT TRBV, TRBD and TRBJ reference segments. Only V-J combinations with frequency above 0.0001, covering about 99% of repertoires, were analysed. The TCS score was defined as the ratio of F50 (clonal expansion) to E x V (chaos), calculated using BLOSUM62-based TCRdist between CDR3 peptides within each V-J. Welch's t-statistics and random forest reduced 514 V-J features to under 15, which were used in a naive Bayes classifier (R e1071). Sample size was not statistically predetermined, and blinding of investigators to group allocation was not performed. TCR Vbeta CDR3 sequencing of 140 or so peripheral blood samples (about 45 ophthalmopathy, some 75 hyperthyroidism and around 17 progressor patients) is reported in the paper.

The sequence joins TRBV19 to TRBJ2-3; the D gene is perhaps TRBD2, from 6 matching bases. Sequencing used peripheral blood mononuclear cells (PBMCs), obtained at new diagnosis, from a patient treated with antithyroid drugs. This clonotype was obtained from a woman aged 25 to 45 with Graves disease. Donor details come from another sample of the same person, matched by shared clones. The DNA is TGTGCCAGTAGTATAGGGAGGGGTGGTCGCACAGATACGCAGTATTTT. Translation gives CASSIGRGGRTDTQYF.